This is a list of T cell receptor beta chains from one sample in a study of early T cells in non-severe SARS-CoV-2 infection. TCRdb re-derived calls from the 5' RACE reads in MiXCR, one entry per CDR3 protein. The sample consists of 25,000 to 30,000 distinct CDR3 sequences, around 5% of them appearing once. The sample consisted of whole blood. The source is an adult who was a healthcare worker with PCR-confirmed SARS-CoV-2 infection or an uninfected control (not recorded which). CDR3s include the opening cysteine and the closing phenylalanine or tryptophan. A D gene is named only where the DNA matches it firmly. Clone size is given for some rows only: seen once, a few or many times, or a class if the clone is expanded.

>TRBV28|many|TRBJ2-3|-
CASSRNKDTQYF
TGTGCCAGCAGTCGTAATAAAGATACGCAGTATTTT
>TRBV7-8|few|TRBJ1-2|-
CASSLFLSGPNYGYTF
TGTGCCAGCAGCTTATTTTTGTCCGGACCTAACTATGGCTACACCTTC
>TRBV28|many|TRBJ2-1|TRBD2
CASSVAGVGEQFF
TGTGCCAGCAGCGTAGCGGGGGTGGGTGAGCAGTTCTTC
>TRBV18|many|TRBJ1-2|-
CASSPRGADIYGYTF
TGTGCCAGCTCACCAAGGGGGGCGGACATCTATGGCTACACCTTC
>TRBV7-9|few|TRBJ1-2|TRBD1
CASSFVPGQGSGYTF
TGTGCCAGCAGCTTTGTCCCGGGACAGGGATCTGGCTACACCTTC
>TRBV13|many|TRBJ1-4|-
CASSLAGANNEKLFF
TGTGCCAGCAGCCTCGCAGGGGCTAATAATGAAAAACTGTTTTTT
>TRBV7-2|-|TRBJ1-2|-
CASSLLARVNYGYTF
TGTGCCAGCAGCTTACTGGCCAGGGTGAACTATGGCTACACCTTC
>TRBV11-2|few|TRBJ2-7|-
CASSPPDGGYEQYF
TGTGCCAGCAGCCCTCCCGACGGGGGCTACGAGCAGTACTTC
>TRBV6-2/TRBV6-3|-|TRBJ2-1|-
CASSYSSEGNEQFF
TGTGCCAGCAGTTACTCGTCAGAGGGGAATGAGCAGTTCTTC
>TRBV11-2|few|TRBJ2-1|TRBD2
CASSQRSGIYNEQFF
TGTGCCAGCAGTCAAAGGAGCGGGATCTACAATGAGCAGTTCTTC
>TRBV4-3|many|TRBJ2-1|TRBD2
CASSQDLTAGEGNEQFF
TGCGCCAGCAGCCAAGATTTGACAGCGGGAGAGGGGAATGAGCAGTTCTTC
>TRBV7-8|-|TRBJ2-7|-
CASSPGGQYEQYF
TGTGCCAGCAGCCCCGGAGGGCAGTACGAGCAGTACTTC
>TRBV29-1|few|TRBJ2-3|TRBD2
CSVEGYQREVDTDTQYF
TGCAGCGTTGAAGGATACCAGCGGGAGGTAGACACAGATACGCAGTATTTT
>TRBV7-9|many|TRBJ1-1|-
CASSLGHLNTEAFF
TGTGCCAGCAGCTTAGGGCATTTGAACACTGAAGCTTTCTTT
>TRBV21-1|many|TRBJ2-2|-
CASSTTGELFF
TGTGCCAGCAGCACCACCGGGGAGCTGTTTTTT
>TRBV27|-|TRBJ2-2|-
CASSLLAGPNTGELFF
TGTGCCAGCAGTTTATTGGCGGGGCCGAACACCGGGGAGCTGTTTTTT
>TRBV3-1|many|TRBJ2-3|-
CASSQGLQGFEYF
TGTGCCAGCAGCCAAGGCCTTCAGGGATTTGAGTATTTT
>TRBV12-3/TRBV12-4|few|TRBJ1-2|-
CASSLFGPQNGYTF
TGTGCCAGCAGTTTATTTGGGCCCCAAAATGGCTACACCTTC
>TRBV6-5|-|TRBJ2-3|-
CASSLYSVAPDTQYF
TGTGCCAGCAGCCTCTACTCCGTTGCCCCAGATACGCAGTATTTT
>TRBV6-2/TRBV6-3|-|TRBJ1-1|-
CASSLARSGTEAFF
TGTGCCAGCAGCCTAGCTCGAAGCGGCACTGAAGCTTTCTTT
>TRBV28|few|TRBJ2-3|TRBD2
CASSPGGWADTQYF
TGTGCCAGCAGTCCGGGAGGTTGGGCAGATACGCAGTATTTT
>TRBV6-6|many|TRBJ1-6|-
CASSYSNSPLHF
TGTGCCAGCAGTTACTCGAACTCACCCCTCCACTTT